A selection of T cell receptor beta chains follows, all from one sample in a study of cytomegalovirus exposure and HLA in healthy donors. The table came from immunoSEQ multiplex PCR; TCRdb's copy has only in-frame clones and leaves some out. The table has 150,000 to 250,000 clones, 81% seen once. Sample: PBMCs. All receptors come from a woman younger than 45 in good health and CMV-seronegative. Each CDR3 is given with its conserved first and last residue. Fields, in order: D gene, clone size, V gene, J gene, CDR3 protein, CDR3 DNA. D genes are given only for firm matches. Clone sizes are given selectively: once, few, many, or a class where the clone is expanded.

D gene: .; clone size: .; V gene: TRBV5-1; J gene: TRBJ1-1; CDR3 protein: CASSLWQGLTTEAFF; CDR3 DNA: TGCGCCAGCAGCTTGTGGCAGGGGCTGACCACTGAAGCTTTCTTT
D gene: TRBD1; clone size: few; V gene: TRBV27; J gene: TRBJ1-4; CDR3 protein: CASSSFQPGQGGEKLFF; CDR3 DNA: TGTGCCAGCAGTTCTTTCCAACCGGGACAGGGAGGCGAAAAACTGTTTTTT
D gene: .; clone size: .; V gene: TRBV6-1; J gene: TRBJ2-1; CDR3 protein: CATGRGSSYNEQFF; CDR3 DNA: TGTGCCACGGGGCGGGGTAGCTCCTACAATGAGCAGTTCTTC
D gene: .; clone size: .; V gene: TRBV28; J gene: TRBJ1-6; CDR3 protein: CASSLGGSPLHF; CDR3 DNA: TGTGCCAGCAGTTTGGGGGGTTCACCCCTCCACTTT
D gene: TRBD1; clone size: .; V gene: TRBV5-1; J gene: TRBJ2-3; CDR3 protein: CASSLGIRGLSDTQYF; CDR3 DNA: TGCGCCAGCAGCTTGGGGATCAGGGGGCTTTCGGATACGCAGTATTTT
D gene: TRBD1; clone size: .; V gene: TRBV29-1; J gene: TRBJ1-2; CDR3 protein: CSVAGTGQSYTF; CDR3 DNA: TGCAGCGTTGCCGGGACAGGGCAAAGCTACACCTTC
D gene: .; clone size: .; V gene: TRBV19; J gene: TRBJ2-7; CDR3 protein: CASSISVESLYEQYF; CDR3 DNA: TGTGCCAGTAGTATAAGCGTTGAGAGCCTTTACGAGCAGTACTTC
D gene: TRBD2; clone size: .; V gene: TRBV7-7; J gene: TRBJ2-5; CDR3 protein: CASSGPRGPGGQETQYF; CDR3 DNA: TGTGCCAGCTCGGGACCTCGGGGCCCGGGAGGCCAAGAGACCCAGTACTTC
D gene: .; clone size: .; V gene: TRBV5-1; J gene: TRBJ1-2; CDR3 protein: CASSTLDSSYGYTF; CDR3 DNA: TGCGCCAGCAGCACCCTCGACAGTTCCTATGGCTACACCTTC
D gene: .; clone size: few; V gene: TRBV7-9; J gene: TRBJ2-3; CDR3 protein: CASSLGRLGALTDTQYF; CDR3 DNA: TGTGCCAGCAGCTTAGGGAGGCTGGGGGCTTTGACAGATACGCAGTATTTT
D gene: .; clone size: .; V gene: TRBV25-1; J gene: TRBJ1-4; CDR3 protein: CASRGSHNEKLFF; CDR3 DNA: TGTGCCAGCAGGGGCAGCCACAATGAAAAACTGTTTTTT
D gene: .; clone size: once; V gene: TRBV15; J gene: TRBJ1-6; CDR3 protein: CATSREPRADSALHF; CDR3 DNA: TGTGCCACCAGCAGAGAGCCCAGGGCCGATTCGGCCCTCCACTTT
D gene: TRBD1; clone size: .; V gene: TRBV13; J gene: TRBJ2-7; CDR3 protein: CASSHSGTGYNEQYF; CDR3 DNA: TGTGCCAGCAGCCATTCCGGGACAGGGTATAACGAGCAGTACTTC
D gene: .; clone size: few; V gene: TRBV28; J gene: TRBJ1-6; CDR3 protein: CASSRELPLHF; CDR3 DNA: TGTGCCAGCAGCCGGGAGTTACCCCTCCACTTT
D gene: .; clone size: .; V gene: TRBV28; J gene: TRBJ1-5; CDR3 protein: CASRRRLQTGTSDPRVGNQPQHF; CDR3 DNA: TGTGCCAGCAGGCGGAGGCTGCAGACCGGGACAAGCGATCCCAGGGTAGGCAATCAGCCCCAGCATTTT
D gene: TRBD2; clone size: .; V gene: TRBV19; J gene: TRBJ2-6; CDR3 protein: CASSIASGSSGANVLTF; CDR3 DNA: TGTGCCAGTAGTATCGCTAGCGGGAGTTCTGGGGCCAACGTCCTGACTTTC
D gene: TRBD2; clone size: .; V gene: TRBV5-1; J gene: TRBJ2-5; CDR3 protein: CASRLAATLGTQYF; CDR3 DNA: TGCGCCAGCAGACTAGCGGCAACCTTGGGGACCCAGTACTTC
D gene: .; clone size: few; V gene: TRBV6-1; J gene: TRBJ2-4; CDR3 protein: CASSAGAKNIQYF; CDR3 DNA: TGTGCCAGCAGTGCGGGGGCCAAAAACATTCAGTACTTC
D gene: TRBD2; clone size: .; V gene: TRBV29-1; J gene: TRBJ2-2; CDR3 protein: CSVGTPAGLAGGSNTGELFF; CDR3 DNA: TGCAGCGTTGGAACCCCCGCCGGACTAGCGGGGGGGTCGAACACCGGGGAGCTGTTTTTT
D gene: TRBD1; clone size: .; V gene: TRBV6-6; J gene: TRBJ2-7; CDR3 protein: CASSFGTGSYEQYF; CDR3 DNA: TGTGCCAGCAGTTTCGGGACAGGGAGCTACGAGCAGTACTTC
D gene: .; clone size: .; V gene: TRBV7-2; J gene: TRBJ2-1; CDR3 protein: CASSSSGTSYNEQFF; CDR3 DNA: TGTGCCAGCAGCTCTTCCGGGACTTCCTACAATGAGCAGTTCTTC
D gene: TRBD1; clone size: .; V gene: TRBV18; J gene: TRBJ1-5; CDR3 protein: CASSRTGNNQPQHF; CDR3 DNA: TGTGCCAGCTCACGGACAGGGAACAATCAGCCCCAGCATTTT
D gene: TRBD1; clone size: once; V gene: TRBV11-2; J gene: TRBJ1-5; CDR3 protein: CASSSQGINQPQHF; CDR3 DNA: TGTGCCAGCAGCTCACAGGGGATCAATCAGCCCCAGCATTTT
D gene: TRBD1; clone size: .; V gene: TRBV11-2; J gene: TRBJ1-1; CDR3 protein: CASSLDRTGASTEAFF; CDR3 DNA: TGTGCCAGCAGCTTAGATAGGACAGGGGCTAGCACTGAAGCTTTCTTT
D gene: .; clone size: .; V gene: TRBV29-1; J gene: TRBJ1-1; CDR3 protein: CSVVTGNTEAFF; CDR3 DNA: TGCAGCGTTGTCACAGGGAACACTGAAGCTTTCTTT
D gene: .; clone size: .; V gene: TRBV11-2; J gene: TRBJ2-5; CDR3 protein: CASSLDTLETQYF; CDR3 DNA: TGTGCCAGCAGCTTAGATACATTAGAGACCCAGTACTTC
D gene: TRBD2; clone size: .; V gene: TRBV9; J gene: TRBJ2-1; CDR3 protein: CASSVDDSGYYNEQFF; CDR3 DNA: TGTGCCAGCAGCGTAGATGATAGCGGGTACTACAATGAGCAGTTCTTC
D gene: TRBD2; clone size: .; V gene: TRBV5-1; J gene: TRBJ2-7; CDR3 protein: CASSLGLAGGGEQYF; CDR3 DNA: TGCGCCAGCAGCTTGGGACTAGCGGGAGGGGGCGAGCAGTACTTC
D gene: TRBD1; clone size: .; V gene: TRBV15; J gene: TRBJ2-7; CDR3 protein: CATSFRTGFSSYEQYF; CDR3 DNA: TGTGCCACCAGCTTCAGGACAGGGTTCAGCTCCTACGAGCAGTACTTC
D gene: .; clone size: .; V gene: TRBV7-9; J gene: TRBJ2-7; CDR3 protein: CASSSGHSYEQYF; CDR3 DNA: TGTGCCAGCAGCTCGGGACACTCCTACGAGCAGTACTTC
D gene: .; clone size: once; V gene: TRBV15; J gene: TRBJ1-3; CDR3 protein: CATSRDGRQYSGNTIYF; CDR3 DNA: TGTGCCACCAGCAGAGATGGGAGACAATACTCTGGAAACACCATATATTTT
D gene: .; clone size: .; V gene: TRBV10-2; J gene: TRBJ1-5; CDR3 protein: CASSELVGSRQPQHF; CDR3 DNA: TGCGCCAGCAGTGAGTTGGTAGGGAGTCGTCAGCCCCAGCATTTT
D gene: .; clone size: once; V gene: TRBV15; J gene: TRBJ2-7; CDR3 protein: CATSRERTDMGEQYF; CDR3 DNA: TGTGCCACCAGCAGAGAAAGAACGGACATGGGCGAGCAGTACTTC
D gene: .; clone size: few; V gene: TRBV27; J gene: TRBJ1-5; CDR3 protein: CASSGAGEVNQPQHF; CDR3 DNA: TGTGCCAGCAGTGGGGCTGGGGAGGTCAATCAGCCCCAGCATTTT
D gene: .; clone size: .; V gene: TRBV14; J gene: TRBJ1-2; CDR3 protein: CASSQGSPGTYGYTF; CDR3 DNA: TGTGCCAGCAGCCAAGGGTCGCCGGGTACATATGGCTACACCTTC
D gene: .; clone size: .; V gene: TRBV2; J gene: TRBJ2-2; CDR3 protein: CANIRTNTGELFF; CDR3 DNA: TGTGCCAACATCCGTACGAACACCGGGGAGCTGTTTTTT
D gene: .; clone size: .; V gene: TRBV7-3; J gene: TRBJ1-1; CDR3 protein: CASSPTTSGEAFF; CDR3 DNA: TGTGCCAGCAGCCCAACTACGTCAGGGGAAGCTTTCTTT
D gene: .; clone size: few; V gene: TRBV5-6; J gene: TRBJ1-6; CDR3 protein: CASIGSQNSYNSPLHF; CDR3 DNA: TGTGCCAGCATCGGGTCCCAAAACTCCTATAATTCACCCCTCCACTTT
D gene: TRBD1; clone size: .; V gene: TRBV19; J gene: TRBJ1-4; CDR3 protein: CASIPRGQDEKLFF; CDR3 DNA: TGTGCCAGTATTCCCAGGGGGCAGGATGAAAAACTGTTTTTT
D gene: .; clone size: .; V gene: TRBV23-1; J gene: TRBJ1-6; CDR3 protein: CASLYKIEGEVEVTPLHF; CDR3 DNA: TGCGCCAGCCTATATAAAATAGAAGGGGAAGTTGAAGTGACACCCCTCCACTTT
D gene: .; clone size: .; V gene: TRBV9; J gene: TRBJ2-3; CDR3 protein: CASSVGMGGDTQYF; CDR3 DNA: TGTGCCAGCAGCGTAGGAATGGGGGGAGATACGCAGTATTTT
D gene: TRBD2; clone size: .; V gene: TRBV2; J gene: TRBJ2-7; CDR3 protein: CASSEIAGGNEQYF; CDR3 DNA: TGTGCCAGCAGTGAAATAGCGGGAGGGAACGAGCAGTACTTC
D gene: .; clone size: .; V gene: TRBV5-1; J gene: TRBJ1-1; CDR3 protein: CASSLTGQGVLRANTEAFF; CDR3 DNA: TGCGCCAGCAGCTTGACAGGGCAGGGCGTGCTGAGGGCGAACACTGAAGCTTTCTTT
D gene: .; clone size: .; V gene: TRBV27; J gene: TRBJ2-5; CDR3 protein: CASSLDGRGLETQYF; CDR3 DNA: TGTGCCAGCAGTTTAGACGGCAGGGGTCTCGAGACCCAGTACTTC
D gene: .; clone size: .; V gene: TRBV7-2; J gene: TRBJ2-5; CDR3 protein: CASSLMGGGETQYF; CDR3 DNA: TGTGCCAGCAGCTTAATGGGAGGGGGGGAGACCCAGTACTTC
D gene: TRBD2; clone size: .; V gene: TRBV18; J gene: TRBJ2-7; CDR3 protein: CASSPEAGGSYEQYF; CDR3 DNA: TGTGCCAGCTCACCCGAGGCGGGGGGCTCTTACGAGCAGTACTTC
D gene: .; clone size: once; V gene: TRBV6-5; J gene: TRBJ1-5; CDR3 protein: CASSYTNTDQPQHF; CDR3 DNA: TGTGCCAGCAGTTACACGAACACCGATCAGCCCCAGCATTTT
D gene: TRBD2; clone size: few; V gene: TRBV9; J gene: TRBJ2-7; CDR3 protein: CASSGAGEYEQYF; CDR3 DNA: TGTGCCAGCAGCGGAGCGGGAGAGTACGAGCAGTACTTC
D gene: .; clone size: .; V gene: TRBV11-2; J gene: TRBJ2-7; CDR3 protein: CASSLGRTVTYEQYF; CDR3 DNA: TGTGCCAGCAGCTTAGGGAGGACAGTCACCTACGAGCAGTACTTC
D gene: TRBD2; clone size: .; V gene: TRBV7-2; J gene: TRBJ2-1; CDR3 protein: CASSLAPGLAGVDEQFF; CDR3 DNA: TGTGCCAGCAGCTTAGCCCCGGGACTAGCGGGAGTCGATGAGCAGTTCTTC
D gene: TRBD2; clone size: .; V gene: TRBV25-1; J gene: TRBJ2-3; CDR3 protein: CASSEVAGYTDTQYF; CDR3 DNA: TGTGCCAGCAGTGAGGTAGCGGGATACACAGATACGCAGTATTTT
D gene: .; clone size: .; V gene: TRBV5-4; J gene: TRBJ2-7; CDR3 protein: CASSGGPGEQYF; CDR3 DNA: TGTGCCAGCAGCGGAGGACCCGGGGAACAGTACTTC
D gene: TRBD1; clone size: .; V gene: TRBV4-1; J gene: TRBJ2-7; CDR3 protein: CASSQGVQGDYEQYF; CDR3 DNA: TGCGCCAGCAGCCAAGGGGTACAGGGGGACTACGAGCAGTACTTC